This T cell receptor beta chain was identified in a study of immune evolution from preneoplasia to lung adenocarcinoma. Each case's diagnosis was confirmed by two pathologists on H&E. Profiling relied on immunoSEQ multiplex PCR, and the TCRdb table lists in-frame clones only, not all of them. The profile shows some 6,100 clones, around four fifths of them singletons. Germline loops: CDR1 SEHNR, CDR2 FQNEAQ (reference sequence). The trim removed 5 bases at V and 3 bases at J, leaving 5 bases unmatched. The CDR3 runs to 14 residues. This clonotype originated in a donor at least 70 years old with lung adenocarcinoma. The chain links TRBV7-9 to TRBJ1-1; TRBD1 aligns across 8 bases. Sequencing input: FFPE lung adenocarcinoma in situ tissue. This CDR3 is CASSPTGGYTEAFF. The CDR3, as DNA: TGTGCCAGCAGCCCCACAGGGGGATACACTGAAGCTTTCTTT. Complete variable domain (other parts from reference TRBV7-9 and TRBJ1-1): DTGVSQNPRHKITKRGQNVTFRCDPISEHNRLYWYRQTLGQGPEFLTYFQNEAQLEKSRLLSDRFSAERPKGSFSTLEIQRTEQGDSAMYLCASSPTGGYTEAFFGQGTRLTVV.